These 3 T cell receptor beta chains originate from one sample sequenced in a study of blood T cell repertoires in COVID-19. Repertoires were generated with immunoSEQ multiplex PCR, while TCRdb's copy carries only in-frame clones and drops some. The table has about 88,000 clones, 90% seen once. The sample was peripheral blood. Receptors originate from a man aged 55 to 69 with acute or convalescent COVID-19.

The CDR3 protein is CASSLQGGAGNTIYF. DNA of the CDR3: TGTGCCAGCAGCTTACAGGGAGGCGCTGGAAACACCATATATTTT. This rearrangement joins TRBV7-2 to TRBJ1-3, with a tentative D call TRBD1 (5 bases). The germline V and J ends were trimmed by 2 bases and 2 bases, with 10 bases remaining between them. From germline, CDR1 is SGHTA and CDR2 FQGNSA. This CDR3 has 15 residues.

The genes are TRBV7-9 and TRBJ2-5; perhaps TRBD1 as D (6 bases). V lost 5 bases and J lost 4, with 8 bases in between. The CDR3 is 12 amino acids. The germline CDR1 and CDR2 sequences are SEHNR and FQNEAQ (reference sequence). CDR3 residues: CASSPQGETQYF. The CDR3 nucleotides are TGTGCCAGCAGCCCACAGGGAGAGACCCAGTACTTC.

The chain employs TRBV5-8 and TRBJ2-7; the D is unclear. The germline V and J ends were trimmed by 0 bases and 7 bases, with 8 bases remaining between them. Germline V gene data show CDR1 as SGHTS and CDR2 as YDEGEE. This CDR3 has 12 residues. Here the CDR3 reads CASSLGSGEQYF. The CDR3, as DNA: TGTGCCAGCAGCTTGGGGAGTGGGGAGCAGTACTTC.